The clone carrying this T cell receptor beta chain appeared a single time. Measured with immunoSEQ multiplex PCR; TCRdb has only the in-frame clones, and not every one. The table records about 150,000 clones, about 85% of them present only once. Per the germline V gene, CDR1 is LGHNA and CDR2 is YNFKEQ. Trimming took off 3 bases at V and 2 bases at J, with 13 bases between the two ends. The CDR3 totals 15 residues. The sample belongs to a study of blood T cell repertoires in COVID-19. Categorization into cohorts depended on clinical history that participants reported. Sequencing input: PBMCs or T cells enriched from blood (not recorded which). The chain joins TRBV4-2 to TRBJ1-2; D uncertain. This receptor was obtained from a woman aged 45-59 years who had recovered from COVID-19. The DNA of the CDR3 is TGTGCCAGCAGCCAGTACTATACGGCGAACTATGGCTACACCTTC. Translated: CASSQYYTANYGYTF.